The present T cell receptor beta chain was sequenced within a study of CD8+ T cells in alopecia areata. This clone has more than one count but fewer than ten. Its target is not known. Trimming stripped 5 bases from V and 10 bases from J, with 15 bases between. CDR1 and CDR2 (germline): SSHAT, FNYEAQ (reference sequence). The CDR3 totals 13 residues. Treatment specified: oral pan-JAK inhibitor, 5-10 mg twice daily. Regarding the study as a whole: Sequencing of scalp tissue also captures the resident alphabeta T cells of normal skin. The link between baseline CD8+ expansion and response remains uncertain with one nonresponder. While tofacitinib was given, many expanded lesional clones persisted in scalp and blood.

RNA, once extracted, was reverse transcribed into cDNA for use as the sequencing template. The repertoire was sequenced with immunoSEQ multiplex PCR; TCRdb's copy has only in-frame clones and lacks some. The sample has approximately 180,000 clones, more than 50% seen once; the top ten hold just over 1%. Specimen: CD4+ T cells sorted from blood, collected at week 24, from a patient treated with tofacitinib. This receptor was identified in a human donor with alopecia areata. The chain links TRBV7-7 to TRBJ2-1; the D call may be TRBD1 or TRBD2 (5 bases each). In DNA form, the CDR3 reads TGTGCCAGCAGCCCCAAGCTGAGGGGAGAGCAGTTCTTC. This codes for CASSPKLRGEQFF.